These 22 T cell receptor beta chains originate from one sample sequenced in a study of T cells in Graves' hyperthyroidism and ophthalmopathy. TCR beta CDR3 regions were amplified from RNA. A first-round RT-PCR of the TCR CDR3 used the HTBI primer set. TCRdb independently ran MiXCR on the multiplex PCR reads; one entry per CDR3 protein. The data contain hundreds of thousands of distinct CDR3 sequences, around 25% of them singletons. Sequencing was done on a sample of blood. The source of these receptors is a man aged 35 to 55 with Graves' hyperthyroidism that later progressed to Graves' ophthalmopathy.

In this sample, this clonotype turned up many times. This chain links TRBV3-1 with TRBJ2-3; D might be TRBD1 or TRBD2, each matching 5 bases. The CDR3 totals 16 residues. Germline V gene data show CDR1 as LGHDT and CDR2 as YNNKEL (reference sequence). Trimming shortened V by 1 base and J by 6 bases, and 17 bases separated the two germline ends. The DNA for the CDR3 is TGTGCCAGCAGCCAAGTCCCGGGAAGGGGCCGCGATACGCAGTATTTT. The encoded protein is CASSQVPGRGRDTQYF.

This clonotype has ten or more counts. The gene calls are TRBV10-3 and TRBJ1-2; 7 bases line up with TRBD1. The trim removed 0 bases at V and 12 bases at J, leaving 4 bases unmatched. Germline loops: CDR1 ENHRY, CDR2 SYGVKD. The CDR3 length is 12 residues. The CDR3: CAISESKRGHTF. The DNA for the CDR3 is TGTGCCATCAGTGAGTCGAAAAGGGGGCACACCTTC.

This clonotype has a handful of counts. The CDR3: CASSLCMRTESTEAFF. The CDR3 DNA sequence: TGTGCCAGCAGTTTATGTATGCGGACGGAGAGCACTGAAGCTTTCTTT. J is TRBJ1-1 and V is TRBV27, with D hard to call. With 1 base removed from V and 4 bases from J, the gap between germline ends came to 16 bases. This CDR3 contains 16 residues. Germline values: CDR1 MNHEY, CDR2 SMNVEV (reference sequence).

This clonotype has more than one count but fewer than ten. This sequence joins TRBV5-1 and TRBJ2-5, with a tentative D call TRBD1 (7 bases). The CDR3 spans 17 residues. Trimming took off 4 bases at V and 1 base at J, with 20 bases between the two ends. CDR1 SGHRS and CDR2 YFSETQ come from the germline V gene. The CDR3 nucleotides are TGCGCCAGCAGCCCGGGGGTCCGGGACAGATTCCAAGAGACCCAGTACTTC. Protein sequence: CASSPGVRDRFQETQYF.

The V and J genes are TRBV12-3 or TRBV12-4 and TRBJ2-7; the D is unclear. V was shortened by 3 bases and J by 6 bases, with 12 bases between the two germline ends. CDR3 length: 13 residues. The CDR3 DNA reads as TGTGCCAGCAGTTTCTTCTCTCAGCTCGAGCAGTACTTC. Amino acids: CASSFFSQLEQYF.

The J gene is TRBJ2-5, the V gene TRBV6-4; no reliable D call. CDR3 length: 15 amino acids. Looked up from germline, CDR1 is MRHNA and CDR2 is SNTAGT. V was trimmed by 4 bases and J by 0 bases, leaving 12 bases between them. The CDR3 region is CASSGSWANQETQYF. CDR3 nucleotide sequence: TGTGCCAGCAGTGGGAGTTGGGCCAACCAAGAGACCCAGTACTTC.

The chain has TRBV9 and TRBJ2-2, with D unresolved. The CDR3 length is 15 residues. V shed 0 bases and J shed 6 bases, with 12 bases lying between them. CDR1 is SGDLS, CDR2 YYNGEE, per germline. The CDR3: CASSVETSPAGELFF. Here the CDR3 DNA reads TGTGCCAGCAGCGTAGAAACTTCCCCCGCCGGGGAGCTGTTTTTT.

The V and J genes are TRBV13 and TRBJ1-2; 8 bases match TRBD1. The germline V gene has CDR1 PRHDT and CDR2 FYEKMQ (reference sequence). CDR3 length equals 15 residues. Germline trimming cut 0 bases from V and 6 bases from J; bases unmatched to any gene: 6. CDR3 in DNA: TGTGCCAGCAGCTTAGGACAGGGGGGGAAAGATGGCTACACCTTC. Protein product: CASSLGQGGKDGYTF.

The V gene is TRBV18, the J gene TRBJ2-7; 8 nucleotides line up with TRBD1. Germline loops: CDR1 KGHSH, CDR2 LQKENI. With V trimmed by 3 bases and J by 2 bases, 6 bases remained unmatched. The CDR3 is made up of 15 amino acids. The CDR3 nucleotides read TGTGCCAGCTCACCCCCCGGGACAGGAACCTACGAGCAGTACTTC. This codes for CASSPPGTGTYEQYF. Variable domain in full (rest from reference TRBV18 and TRBJ2-7): NAGVMQNPRHLVRRRGQEARLRCSPMKGHSHVYWYRQLPEEGLKFMVYLQKENIIDESGMPKERFSAEFPKEGPSILRIQQVVRGDSAAYFCASSPPGTGTYEQYFGPGTRLTVT.

This clonotype has a count of ten or more. The chain has TRBV5-6 and TRBJ1-1; D call uncertain. The CDR3 length is 12 residues. V dropped 1 base and J dropped 8 bases, with 9 bases sitting between them. Germline assignment: CDR1 SGHDT and CDR2 YYEEEE. The CDR3 protein is CASSLTNVEAFF. In nucleotides, the CDR3 is TGTGCCAGCAGCTTGACGAACGTAGAAGCTTTCTTT.

This clonotype was detected many times. The J gene is TRBJ2-7, the V gene TRBV7-2; 9 nucleotides align to TRBD1. CDR1 and CDR2 (germline): SGHTA, FQGNSA. CDR3 length: 14 amino acids. The junction had 7 bases not matched to a gene; V was cut back by 3 bases and J by 7 bases. The CDR3: CASSFTQGALEQYF. In DNA, the CDR3 is TGTGCCAGCAGCTTTACACAGGGGGCGCTAGAGCAGTACTTC.

This clonotype was seen ten or more times. The V call is TRBV27, the J call TRBJ2-2; D is possibly TRBD2 (6 bases). The germline V and J ends were trimmed by 2 bases and 8 bases, with 24 bases remaining between them. The CDR3 contains 18 residues. CDR1 MNHEY and CDR2 SMNVEV come from the germline V gene (reference sequence). The CDR3 bases are TGTGCCAGCAGTTTAAAACCTGTAGTAGCGGACGTGGGTGGGGAGCTGTTTTTT. It codes for CASSLKPVVADVGGELFF.

The DNA for the CDR3 is TGTGCCAGCAGTCCCTCACAGGGAGGGAACACTGAAGCTTTCTTT. This sequence encodes CASSPSQGGNTEAFF. V gene TRBV12-3 or TRBV12-4 combines with J gene TRBJ1-1; D is perhaps TRBD1 (6 bases). The CDR3 length is 15 residues. Trimming left V 5 bases short and J 1 base short, with 14 bases between.

The V gene is TRBV28, the J gene TRBJ1-2, with a possible D match to TRBD1 (5 bases). The CDR3 sequence is 12 residues long. Germline V gene sequence: CDR1 MDHEN, CDR2 SYDVKM. The V end lost 6 bases, the J end lost 3 bases, and 8 bases lay between the germline ends. The CDR3 nucleotides are TGTGCCAGCAGCTGGGGGGACTATGGCTACACCTTC. Protein product: CASSWGDYGYTF.

This chain uses TRBV28 with TRBJ2-7; 11 bases map to TRBD2. With V trimmed by 6 bases and J by 2 bases, 15 bases remained unmatched. Germline assignment: CDR1 MDHEN and CDR2 SYDVKM. CDR3 size: 18 residues. The CDR3 DNA reads as TGTGCCAGCAGCCCCACTAGCGGGAGTGTTGGGTTCACCTACGAGCAGTACTTC. It specifies CASSPTSGSVGFTYEQYF.

This clonotype has ten or more counts. The conserved closing phenylalanine or tryptophan is absent in this CDR3, likely reflecting a read error. J is TRBJ2-2 and V is TRBV12-3 or TRBV12-4; a possible D gene is TRBD1 (5 bases). Deletions cut 4 bases from V and 6 bases from J, with 9 bases between. There are 13 residues in the CDR3. CDR3 protein: CASSSTGPGELFI. The DNA of the CDR3 is TGTGCCAGCAGTTCTACAGGACCCGGGGAGCTGTTTATT.

At least ten counts were recorded for this clonotype. V gene TRBV20-1 combines with J gene TRBJ2-7, with a possible D match to TRBD2 (6 bases). The V and J ends lost 4 bases and 4 bases respectively, with 20 bases between them. Germline CDR1 reads DFQATT; CDR2 reads SNEGSKA (reference sequence). The CDR3 extends over 15 amino acids. DNA of the CDR3: TGCAGTGCTATTAGACCGGGACTGGCCGATTACGAGCAGTACTTC. Translation: CSAIRPGLADYEQYF.

In this sample, this clonotype turned up many times. The V call is TRBV5-1, the J call TRBJ1-5; D not resolved. Trimming removed 2 bases at V and 0 bases at J, with 12 bases between. The CDR3 sequence is 16 residues long. Germline CDR1 and CDR2: SGHRS and YFSETQ. The CDR3 sequence: CASSFLPDYSNQPQHF. CDR3 DNA sequence: TGCGCCAGCAGCTTTTTGCCAGACTATAGCAATCAGCCCCAGCATTTT.

This clonotype was counted many times. The chain couples TRBV25-1 to TRBJ2-6, with 10 bases that match TRBD1. J lost 0 bases, V lost 5 bases, and 16 bases had no gene match. The germline V gene encodes CDR1 MGHDK and CDR2 SYGVNS. This CDR3 is 21 amino acids long. Written as DNA, the CDR3 is TGTGCCAGCAGTATCTCACCTGGCGGGACAGGGGCTAGCTCTGGGGCCAACGTCCTGACTTTC. Its translation is CASSISPGGTGASSGANVLTF. Full variable domain (outside the CDR3, taken from reference TRBV25-1 and TRBJ2-6): EADIYQTPRYLVIGTGKKITLECSQTMGHDKMYWYQQDPGMELHLIHYSYGVNSTEKGDLSSESTVSRIRTEHFPLTLESARPSHTSQYLCASSISPGGTGASSGANVLTFGAGSRLTVL.

This clonotype occurred many times. The gene calls are TRBV11-2 and TRBJ1-5, with D uncertain. Between the trimmed V and J ends, which lost 1 base and 5 bases, there was a span of 9 bases. Germline values: CDR1 SGHAT, CDR2 FQNNGV. There are 14 residues in the CDR3. The CDR3 nucleotides are TGTGCCAGCAGCTTAGGGTGGAAAGATCAGCCCCAGCATTTT. Protein sequence: CASSLGWKDQPQHF.

This clonotype was recorded at least ten times. The V call is TRBV15, the J call TRBJ2-7; 11 nucleotides align to TRBD2. The trim removed 2 bases at V and 2 bases at J, leaving 17 bases unmatched. The germline gives CDR1 LNHNV, CDR2 YYDKDF (reference sequence). This CDR3 has 20 amino acids. This CDR3 reads CATSRISLTSGRMPTYEQYF. In DNA, the CDR3 is TGTGCCACCAGCAGAATCTCACTAACTAGCGGGAGAATGCCGACCTACGAGCAGTACTTC.

The J gene is TRBJ1-5, the V gene TRBV6-2 or TRBV6-3; D is unclear. Germline loops: CDR1 MNHEY, CDR2 SVGEGT. There are 13 residues in the CDR3. V lost 5 bases and J 6 bases, leaving 11 bases between the germline ends. The CDR3 sequence is CASSQDSLQPQHF. In nucleotides, the CDR3 is TGTGCCAGCAGTCAGGACTCACTTCAGCCCCAGCATTTT.